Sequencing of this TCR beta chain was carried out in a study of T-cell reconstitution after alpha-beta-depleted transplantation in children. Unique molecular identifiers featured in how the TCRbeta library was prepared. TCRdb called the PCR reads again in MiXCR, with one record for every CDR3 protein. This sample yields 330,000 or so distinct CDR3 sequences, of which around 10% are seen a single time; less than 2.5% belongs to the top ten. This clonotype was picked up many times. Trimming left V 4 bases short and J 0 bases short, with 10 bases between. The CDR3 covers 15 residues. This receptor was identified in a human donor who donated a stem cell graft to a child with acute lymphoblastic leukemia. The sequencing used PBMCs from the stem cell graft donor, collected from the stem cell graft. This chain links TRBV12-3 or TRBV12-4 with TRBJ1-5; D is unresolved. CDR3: CASSSEDNSNQPQHF. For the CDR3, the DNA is TGTGCCAGCAGTTCCGAGGATAATAGCAATCAGCCCCAGCATTTT.